Following are 9 T cell receptor beta chains from one sample sequenced in a study of cytomegalovirus exposure and HLA in healthy donors. Researchers ran the PCR with 60 Vbeta and 13 Jbeta primers. Clones were read by immunoSEQ multiplex PCR, and TCRdb kept only the in-frame ones, dropping some. The repertoire consists of nearly 65,000 clones, with 73% occurring once and the leading ten covering approximately 5.4%. Sequencing input: PBMCs. The receptors originated from a man aged 45 to 65 in good health and CMV-seronegative.

The chain couples TRBV29-1 to TRBJ2-7, with 8 nucleotides matching TRBD1. The CDR3 is 12 residues long. The germline CDR1 and CDR2 sequences are SQVTM and ANQGSEA. V trimming: 5 bases; J trimming: 5 bases; junction bases outside the gene matches: 5. This CDR3 is CSVRGQGNEQYF. CDR3 in DNA: TGCAGCGTTCGAGGACAGGGCAACGAGCAGTACTTC.

The chain links TRBV9 to TRBJ1-1, with 9 bases identical to TRBD1. The CDR3 is made up of 15 amino acids. Germline V gives CDR1 SGDLS, CDR2 YYNGEE. The V and J ends lost 3 bases and 0 bases, in that order; junction bases with no gene match: 3. CDR3 in DNA: TGTGCCAGCAGCGCCTGGACAGGGGTGAACACTGAAGCTTTCTTT. Protein product: CASSAWTGVNTEAFF.

A few counts support this clone. The CDR3 protein is CASTGGFNQPQHF. CDR3 bases: TGTGCCAGCACAGGAGGTTTCAATCAGCCCCAGCATTTT. The chain uses TRBV6-6 and TRBJ1-5; D is ambiguous. Trimming stripped 7 bases from V and 3 bases from J, with 10 bases between. The CDR3 runs to 13 residues. Germline CDR1 and CDR2: MNHNY and SVGAGI (reference sequence).

This chain links TRBV5-4 with TRBJ1-2; TRBD1 aligns across 7 bases. This CDR3 spans 14 amino acids. V shed 3 bases and J 6 bases; nucleotides not matched to a gene: 8. The germline gives CDR1 SGHNT, CDR2 YYREEE (reference sequence). The CDR3 loop reads CASSSPTGSDGYTF. CDR3 DNA sequence: TGTGCCAGCAGCTCACCGACAGGGTCGGATGGCTACACCTTC.

Only a few counts were recorded for this clone. This rearrangement joins TRBV27 to TRBJ2-7, with 10 positions matching TRBD1. This CDR3 is 19 amino acids long. The junction had 28 bases not matched to a gene; V was cut back by 6 bases and J by 11 bases. Germline-derived CDR1 and CDR2 are MNHEY and SMNVEV (reference sequence). The CDR3, as DNA: TGTGCCAGCAGCAGGGACAGGGGTTTTTGGCAGGTAAAGGCACGGCAGGAGTACTTC. Protein product: CASSRDRGFWQVKARQEYF.

This chain connects TRBV11-2 to TRBJ2-1; possible D gene TRBD2, 6 bases. V lost 3 bases and J 12 bases, leaving 12 bases between the germline ends. The CDR3 runs to 12 residues. Germline V gene lookup returns CDR1 SGHAT and CDR2 FQNNGV. The CDR3 DNA reads as TGTGCCAGCAGCTTTGGACCCGGGGGGCAGTTCTTC. Encoded protein: CASSFGPGGQFF.

In its sample, this clone ranks as medium-sized. The chain joins TRBV6-6 to TRBJ1-2; 10 bases fit TRBD1. The ends lost 6 bases at V and 6 bases at J; junction bases unmatched: 7. CDR1 is MNHNY and CDR2 is SVGAGI in the germline V gene (reference sequence). This CDR3 has 14 amino acids. The CDR3 loop reads CASSPDRGRNGYTF. In DNA form, the CDR3 reads TGTGCCAGCAGCCCCGACAGGGGGCGTAATGGCTACACCTTC.

The chain recombines TRBV9 with TRBJ1-1; a weak D match, TRBD1 (5 bases). CDR3 length equals 13 residues. Germline V lookup: CDR1 SGDLS, CDR2 YYNGEE. Trimming cost V 6 bases and J 1 base, with 10 bases left between them. The CDR3: CASNGGENTEAFF. The DNA for the CDR3 is TGTGCCAGCAACGGGGGGGAGAACACTGAAGCTTTCTTT.

This chain links TRBV6-1 with TRBJ1-4; weak D call: TRBD1 (6 bases). The CDR3 spans 15 residues. With 4 bases removed from V and 0 bases from J, the gap between germline ends came to 9 bases. Germline CDR1 MNHNS, CDR2 SASEGT. The CDR3 region has the DNA TGTGCCAGCAGTGCAGGGGCTTCAACTAATGAAAAACTGTTTTTT. It codes for CASSAGASTNEKLFF.